This is a list of T cell receptor beta chains from one sample in a study of blood T cell repertoires in COVID-19. Assay used: immunoSEQ multiplex PCR; TCRdb lists only in-frame clones, some missing. The sample includes 300,000 to 400,000 clones, 88% of them seen just once. The material sequenced was PBMCs or T cells enriched from blood (not recorded which). These receptors originate from a woman between 18 and 29 years old who had recovered from COVID-19. Both conserved end residues are trimmed from each CDR3.

V gene,CDR3 protein
TRBV7-2,ASRGQGFDGYT
TRBV4-3,ASSQETGVTEAF
TRBV5-1,ASSSGQILQEPTQY
TRBV5-1,ASSLGGTTEAF
TRBV4-2,ASSEEGALNTEAF
TRBV5-1,ASSLLAGGLETQY
TRBV29-1,SVAYRNIYGYT
TRBV6-1,ASSEGGGQGALSGNTIY
TRBV12-1,DEGGSYYEQY
TRBV11-3,ASRDSRADTEAF
TRBV28,ASSVGQGASGAF
TRBV15,ATGITGANSPLH
TRBV18,ASSPLGSGGVNSPLH
TRBV5-1,ASSSNRDYNEQF
TRBV19,ASSIQGRLTSTDTQY
TRBV28,ASNPRGLGEKPQH
TRBV6-5,ASMRGGLYEQY
TRBV7-3,ASSLGGAGTGELF